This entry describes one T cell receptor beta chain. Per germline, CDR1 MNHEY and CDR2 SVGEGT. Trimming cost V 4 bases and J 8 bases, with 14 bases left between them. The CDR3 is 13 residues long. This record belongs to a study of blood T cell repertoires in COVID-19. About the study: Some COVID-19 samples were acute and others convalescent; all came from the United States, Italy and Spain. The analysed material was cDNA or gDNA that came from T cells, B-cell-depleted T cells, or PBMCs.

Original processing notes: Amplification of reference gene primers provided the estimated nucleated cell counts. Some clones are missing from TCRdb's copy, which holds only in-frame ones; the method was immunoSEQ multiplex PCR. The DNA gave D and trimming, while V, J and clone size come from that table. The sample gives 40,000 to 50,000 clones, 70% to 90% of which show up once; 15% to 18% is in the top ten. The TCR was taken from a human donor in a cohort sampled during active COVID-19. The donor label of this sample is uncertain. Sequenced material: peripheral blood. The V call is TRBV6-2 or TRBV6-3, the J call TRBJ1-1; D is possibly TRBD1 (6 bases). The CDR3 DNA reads TGTGCCAGCAGTTTTTCCCTCGGGACAGAAGCTTTCTTT. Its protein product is CASSFSLGTEAFF.